This is a list of T cell receptor beta chains from one sample in a study of control samples from healthy donors and cancer patients. The assay was immunoSEQ multiplex PCR, and TCRdb's table has in-frame clones only and misses some. This sample carries 150,000 to 200,000 clones, around 93% of them seen once, and the ten largest clones take approximately 4%. What was sequenced was blood. All receptors derive from a woman aged 55 to 70 in good health. Both conserved end residues are part of each CDR3. Each record gives: CDR3 DNA, CDR3 protein, V gene, J gene, D gene. The D gene is left open where the match is weak.

cdr3_nt: TGTGCCAGCGGGCTAGCGGGGGACACAGATACGCAGTATTTT
cdr3_aa: CASGLAGDTDTQYF
v_call: TRBV6-5
j_call: TRBJ2-3
d_call: TRBD2

cdr3_nt: TGTGCCAGCAGCTTGGGGGGTCCTAGCAATCAGCCCCAGCATTTT
cdr3_aa: CASSLGGPSNQPQHF
v_call: TRBV5-8
j_call: TRBJ1-5
d_call: -

cdr3_nt: TGTGCCAGCAGTATGTACAGGGACATGAACACTGAAGCTTTCTTT
cdr3_aa: CASSMYRDMNTEAFF
v_call: TRBV27
j_call: TRBJ1-1
d_call: -

cdr3_nt: TGCAGCGTTCTAAGGGACACATCTTCGAGCACTGAAGCTTTCTTT
cdr3_aa: CSVLRDTSSSTEAFF
v_call: TRBV29-1
j_call: TRBJ1-1
d_call: -

cdr3_nt: TGTGCCAGCTCAAGGGACAGAGGCTACGAGCAGTACTTC
cdr3_aa: CASSRDRGYEQYF
v_call: TRBV12-3/TRBV12-4
j_call: TRBJ2-7
d_call: TRBD1

cdr3_nt: TGTGCCAGCAGTTACTCAACGGTGACTCAAAATCAGCCCCAGCATTTT
cdr3_aa: CASSYSTVTQNQPQHF
v_call: TRBV6-2/TRBV6-3
j_call: TRBJ1-5
d_call: -

cdr3_nt: TGTGCCAGCAGTTTATCAGGACAGGGGAATGAAAAACTGTTTTTT
cdr3_aa: CASSLSGQGNEKLFF
v_call: TRBV27
j_call: TRBJ1-4
d_call: TRBD1

cdr3_nt: TGTGCCAGCAGCCCATCAGGAGCTACCTATGGCTACACCTTC
cdr3_aa: CASSPSGATYGYTF
v_call: TRBV7-2
j_call: TRBJ1-2
d_call: -

cdr3_nt: TGTGCCAGCAGGCCTACCGAAAGCGGGGGTAGGGGTGAGCAGTTCTTC
cdr3_aa: CASRPTESGGRGEQFF
v_call: TRBV6-2/TRBV6-3
j_call: TRBJ2-1
d_call: TRBD2

cdr3_nt: TGCGCCAGCAGCCAGATTACGGGGAACACTGAAGCTTTCTTT
cdr3_aa: CASSQITGNTEAFF
v_call: TRBV5-1
j_call: TRBJ1-1
d_call: -

cdr3_nt: TGTGCCAGTAGTATAGATTGGCGAGCTAACTATGGCTACACCTTC
cdr3_aa: CASSIDWRANYGYTF
v_call: TRBV19
j_call: TRBJ1-2
d_call: -

cdr3_nt: TGTGCCAGCAGGACGACAGGTTTACCCAATTCACCCCTCCACTTT
cdr3_aa: CASRTTGLPNSPLHF
v_call: TRBV9
j_call: TRBJ1-6
d_call: -